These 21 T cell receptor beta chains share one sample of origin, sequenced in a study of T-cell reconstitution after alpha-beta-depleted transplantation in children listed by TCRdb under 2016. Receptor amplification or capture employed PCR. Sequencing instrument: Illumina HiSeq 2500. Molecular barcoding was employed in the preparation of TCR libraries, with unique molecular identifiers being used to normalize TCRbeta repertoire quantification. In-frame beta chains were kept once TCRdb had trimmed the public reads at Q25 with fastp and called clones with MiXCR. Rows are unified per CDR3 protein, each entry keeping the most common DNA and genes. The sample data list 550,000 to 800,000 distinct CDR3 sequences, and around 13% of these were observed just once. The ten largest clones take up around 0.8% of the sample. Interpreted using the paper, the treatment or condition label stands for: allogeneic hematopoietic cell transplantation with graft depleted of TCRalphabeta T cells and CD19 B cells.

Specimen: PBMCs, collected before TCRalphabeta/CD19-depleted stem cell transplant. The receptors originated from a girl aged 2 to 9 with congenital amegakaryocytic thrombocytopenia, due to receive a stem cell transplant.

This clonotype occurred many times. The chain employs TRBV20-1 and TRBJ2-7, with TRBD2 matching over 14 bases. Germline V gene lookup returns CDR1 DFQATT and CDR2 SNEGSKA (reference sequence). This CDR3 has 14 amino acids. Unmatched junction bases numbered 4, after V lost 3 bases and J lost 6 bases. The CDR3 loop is CSARGLAGEFEQYF. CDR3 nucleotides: TGCAGTGCTAGGGGACTAGCGGGAGAATTCGAGCAGTACTTC.

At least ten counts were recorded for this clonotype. In DNA form, the CDR3 reads TGCGCCAGCAGCACCCTGGAGGGGACCTATGGCTACACCTTC. Protein: CASSTLEGTYGYTF. This chain links TRBV5-1 with TRBJ1-2; TRBD1 is a possible D gene (5 bases). The germline V gene has CDR1 SGHRS and CDR2 YFSETQ. This CDR3 is 14 amino acids long. The germline V and J ends were trimmed by 4 bases and 4 bases, with 14 bases remaining between them. Filled out from reference TRBV5-1 and TRBJ1-2, the complete variable domain reads KAGVTQTPRYLIKTRGQQVTLSCSPISGHRSVSWYQQTPGQGLQFLFEYFSETQRNKGNFPGRFSGRQFSNSRSEMNVSTLELGDSALYLCASSTLEGTYGYTFGSGTRLTVV.

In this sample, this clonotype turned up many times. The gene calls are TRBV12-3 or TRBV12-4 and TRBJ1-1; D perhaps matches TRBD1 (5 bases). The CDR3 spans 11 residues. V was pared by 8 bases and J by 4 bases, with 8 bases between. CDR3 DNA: TGTGCCAGCGGCAGGGCCACTGAAGCTTTCTTT. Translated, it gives CASGRATEAFF.

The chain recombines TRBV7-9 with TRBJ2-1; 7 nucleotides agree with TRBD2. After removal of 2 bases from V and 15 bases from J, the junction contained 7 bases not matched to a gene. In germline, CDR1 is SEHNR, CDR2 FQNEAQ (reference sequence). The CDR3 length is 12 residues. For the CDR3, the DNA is TGTGCCAGCAGCTTATCGCGGGAGTCCCCGTTCTTC. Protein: CASSLSRESPFF.

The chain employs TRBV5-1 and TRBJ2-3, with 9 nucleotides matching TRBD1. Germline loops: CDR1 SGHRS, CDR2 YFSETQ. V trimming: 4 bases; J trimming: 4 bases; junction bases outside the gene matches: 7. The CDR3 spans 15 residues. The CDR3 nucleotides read TGCGCCAGCAGCATCCGGGACAGGGAAGCAGATACGCAGTATTTT. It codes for CASSIRDREADTQYF.

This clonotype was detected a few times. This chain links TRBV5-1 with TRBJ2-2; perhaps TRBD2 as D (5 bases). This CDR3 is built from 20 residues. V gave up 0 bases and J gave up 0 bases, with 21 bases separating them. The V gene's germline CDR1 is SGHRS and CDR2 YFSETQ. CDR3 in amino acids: CASSLVGLETGVANTGELFF. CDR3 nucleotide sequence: TGCGCCAGCAGCTTGGTGGGATTGGAAACCGGGGTCGCGAACACCGGGGAGCTGTTTTTT.

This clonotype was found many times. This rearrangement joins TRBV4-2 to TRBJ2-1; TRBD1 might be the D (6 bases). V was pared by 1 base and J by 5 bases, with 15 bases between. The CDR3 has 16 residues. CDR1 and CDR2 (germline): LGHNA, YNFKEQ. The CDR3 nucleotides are TGTGCCAGCAGCCAAGGAGCAGGGGCAGTTAACAATGAGCAGTTCTTC. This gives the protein CASSQGAGAVNNEQFF.

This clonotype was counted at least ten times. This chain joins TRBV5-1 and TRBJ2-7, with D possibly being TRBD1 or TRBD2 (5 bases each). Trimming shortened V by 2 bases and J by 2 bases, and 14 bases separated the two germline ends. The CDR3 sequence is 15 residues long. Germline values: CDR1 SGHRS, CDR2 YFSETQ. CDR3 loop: CASSFARDLTYEQYF. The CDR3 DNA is TGCGCCAGCAGCTTCGCCCGGGACCTCACCTACGAGCAGTACTTC.

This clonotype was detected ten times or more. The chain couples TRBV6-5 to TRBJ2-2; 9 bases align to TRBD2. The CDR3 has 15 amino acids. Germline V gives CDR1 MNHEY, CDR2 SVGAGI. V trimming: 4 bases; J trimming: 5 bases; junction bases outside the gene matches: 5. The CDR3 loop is CASSLAGEWTGELFF. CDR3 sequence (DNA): TGTGCCAGCAGTTTAGCGGGAGAGTGGACCGGGGAGCTGTTTTTT.

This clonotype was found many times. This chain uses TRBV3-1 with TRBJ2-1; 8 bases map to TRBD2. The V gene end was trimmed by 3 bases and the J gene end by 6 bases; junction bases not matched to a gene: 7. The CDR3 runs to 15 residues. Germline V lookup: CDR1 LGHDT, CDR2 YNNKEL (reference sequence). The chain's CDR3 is CASSHSGIWPNEQFF. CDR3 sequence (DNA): TGTGCCAGCAGCCATAGCGGGATATGGCCCAATGAGCAGTTCTTC.

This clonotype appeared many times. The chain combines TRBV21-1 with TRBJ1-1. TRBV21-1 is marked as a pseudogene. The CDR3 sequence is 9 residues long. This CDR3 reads CASSREAFF. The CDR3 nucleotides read TGTGCCAGCAGCCGTGAAGCTTTCTTT.

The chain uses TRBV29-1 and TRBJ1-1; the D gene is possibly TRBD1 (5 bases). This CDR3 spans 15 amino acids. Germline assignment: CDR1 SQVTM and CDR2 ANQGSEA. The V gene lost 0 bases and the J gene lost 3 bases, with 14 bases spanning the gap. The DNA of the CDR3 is TGCAGCGTTGAAGATCCCGGGGGGGAAGACACTGAAGCTTTCTTT. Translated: CSVEDPGGEDTEAFF.

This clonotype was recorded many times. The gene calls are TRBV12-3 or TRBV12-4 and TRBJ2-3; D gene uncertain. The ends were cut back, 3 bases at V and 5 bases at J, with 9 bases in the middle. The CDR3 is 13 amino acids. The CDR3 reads CASSFPGLDTQYF. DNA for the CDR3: TGTGCCAGCAGTTTTCCTGGTCTAGATACGCAGTATTTT.

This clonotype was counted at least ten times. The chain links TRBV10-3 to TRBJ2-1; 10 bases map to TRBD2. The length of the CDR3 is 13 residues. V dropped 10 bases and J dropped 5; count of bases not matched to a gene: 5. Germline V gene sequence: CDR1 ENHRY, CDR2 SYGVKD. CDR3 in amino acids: CATLAGENNEQFF. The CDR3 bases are TGTGCCACGCTAGCGGGGGAAAACAATGAGCAGTTCTTC.

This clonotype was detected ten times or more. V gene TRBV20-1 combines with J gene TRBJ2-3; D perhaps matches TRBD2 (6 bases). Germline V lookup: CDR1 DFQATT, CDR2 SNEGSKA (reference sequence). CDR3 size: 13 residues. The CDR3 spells CSGSGLASDTQYF. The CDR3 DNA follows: TGCAGCGGCAGTGGGCTAGCGTCAGATACGCAGTATTTT.

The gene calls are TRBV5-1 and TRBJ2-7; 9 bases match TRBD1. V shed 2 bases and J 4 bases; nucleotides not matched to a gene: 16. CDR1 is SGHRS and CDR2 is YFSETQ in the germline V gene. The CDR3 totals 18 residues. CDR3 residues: CASSLPSTGGLRSYEQYF. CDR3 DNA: TGCGCCAGCAGCTTACCCAGCACAGGGGGCTTAAGGAGTTACGAGCAGTACTTC.

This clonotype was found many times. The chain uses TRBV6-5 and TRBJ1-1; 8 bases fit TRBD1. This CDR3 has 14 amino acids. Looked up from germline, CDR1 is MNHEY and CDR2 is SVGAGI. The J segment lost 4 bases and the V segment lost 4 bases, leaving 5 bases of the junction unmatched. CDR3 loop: CASSWAGGITEAFF. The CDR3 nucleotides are TGTGCCAGCAGTTGGGCAGGGGGCATCACTGAAGCTTTCTTT.

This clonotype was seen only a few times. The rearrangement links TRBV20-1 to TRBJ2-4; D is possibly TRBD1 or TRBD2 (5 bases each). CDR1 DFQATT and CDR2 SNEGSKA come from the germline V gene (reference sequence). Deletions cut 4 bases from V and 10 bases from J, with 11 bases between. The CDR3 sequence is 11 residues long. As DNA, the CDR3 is TGCAGTGCTACGCCGGGACGGATTCAGTACTTC. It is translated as CSATPGRIQYF.

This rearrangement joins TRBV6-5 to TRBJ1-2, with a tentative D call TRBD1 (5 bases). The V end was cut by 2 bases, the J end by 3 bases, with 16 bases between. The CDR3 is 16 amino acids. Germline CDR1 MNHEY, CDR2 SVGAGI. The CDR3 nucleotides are TGTGCCAGCAGTTACGTCGGGACTAGCGGAGACTATGGCTACACCTTC. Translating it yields CASSYVGTSGDYGYTF.

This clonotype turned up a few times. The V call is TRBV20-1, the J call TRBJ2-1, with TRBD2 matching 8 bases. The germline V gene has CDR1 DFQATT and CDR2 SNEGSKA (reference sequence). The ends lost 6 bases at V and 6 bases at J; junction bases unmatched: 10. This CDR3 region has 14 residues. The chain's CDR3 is CSAGGAGVRNEQFF. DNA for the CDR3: TGCAGTGCCGGGGGAGCGGGAGTTCGCAATGAGCAGTTCTTC.

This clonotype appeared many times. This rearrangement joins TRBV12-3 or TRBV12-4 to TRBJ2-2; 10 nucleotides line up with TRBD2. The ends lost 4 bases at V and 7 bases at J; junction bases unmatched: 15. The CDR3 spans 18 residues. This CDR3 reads CASSYPRAGTSANGELFF. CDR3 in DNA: TGTGCCAGCAGTTACCCCCGGGCCGGGACTAGCGCGAACGGGGAGCTGTTTTTT.